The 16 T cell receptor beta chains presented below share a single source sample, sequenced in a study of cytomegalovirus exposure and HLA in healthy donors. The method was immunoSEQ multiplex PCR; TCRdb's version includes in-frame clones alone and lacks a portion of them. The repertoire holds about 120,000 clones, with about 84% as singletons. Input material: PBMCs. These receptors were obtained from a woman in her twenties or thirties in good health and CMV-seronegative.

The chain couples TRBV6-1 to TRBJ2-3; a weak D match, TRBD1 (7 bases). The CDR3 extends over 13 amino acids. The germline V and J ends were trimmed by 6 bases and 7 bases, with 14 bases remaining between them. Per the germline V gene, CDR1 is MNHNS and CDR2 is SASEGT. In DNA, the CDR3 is TGTGCCAGCAGCTCGGAGGGGGCATATACGCAGTATTTT. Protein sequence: CASSSEGAYTQYF.

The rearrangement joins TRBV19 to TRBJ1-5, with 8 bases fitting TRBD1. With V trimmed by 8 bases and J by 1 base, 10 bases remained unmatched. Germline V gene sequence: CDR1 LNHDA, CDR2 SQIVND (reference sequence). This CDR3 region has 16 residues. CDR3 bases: TGTGCCAGTTACGACAGGGGAAGGGGGAGCAATCAGCCCCAGCATTTT. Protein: CASYDRGRGSNQPQHF.

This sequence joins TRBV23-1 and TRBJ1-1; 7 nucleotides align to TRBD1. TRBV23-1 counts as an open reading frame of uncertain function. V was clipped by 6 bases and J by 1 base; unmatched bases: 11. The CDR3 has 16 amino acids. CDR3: CASSPGTDSKNTEAFF. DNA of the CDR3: TGCGCCAGCAGCCCTGGGACAGACAGCAAGAACACTGAAGCTTTCTTT.

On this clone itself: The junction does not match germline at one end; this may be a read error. The CDR3 nucleotides are TGTGCCGGCAGTGCAGCCGGGACTAGCCCTGAGCAGTTCTTC. Its protein product is CAGSAAGTSPEQFF. The chain carries TRBV6-1 and TRBJ2-1; TRBD2 agrees at 9 bases. The CDR3 is 14 amino acids. Germline V lookup: CDR1 MNHNS, CDR2 SASEGT.

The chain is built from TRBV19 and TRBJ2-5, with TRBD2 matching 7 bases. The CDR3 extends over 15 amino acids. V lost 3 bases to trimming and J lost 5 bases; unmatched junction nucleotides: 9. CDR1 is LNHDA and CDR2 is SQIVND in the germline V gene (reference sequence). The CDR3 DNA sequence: TGTGCCAGTAGTATCTGGTCTAGCGGTAGGGAGACCCAGTACTTC. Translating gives CASSIWSSGRETQYF.

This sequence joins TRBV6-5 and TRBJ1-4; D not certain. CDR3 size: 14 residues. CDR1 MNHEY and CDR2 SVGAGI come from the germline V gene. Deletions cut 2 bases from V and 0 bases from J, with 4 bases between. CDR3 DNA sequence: TGTGCCAGCAGTTACACTGCAACTAATGAAAAACTGTTTTTT. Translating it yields CASSYTATNEKLFF.

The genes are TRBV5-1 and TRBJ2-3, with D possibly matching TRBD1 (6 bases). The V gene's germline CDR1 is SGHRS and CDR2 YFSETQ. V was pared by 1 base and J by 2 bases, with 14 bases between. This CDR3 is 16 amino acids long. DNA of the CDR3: TGCGCCAGCAGCTTGAAGGGCCCAGGGGCCACAGATACGCAGTATTTT. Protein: CASSLKGPGATDTQYF.

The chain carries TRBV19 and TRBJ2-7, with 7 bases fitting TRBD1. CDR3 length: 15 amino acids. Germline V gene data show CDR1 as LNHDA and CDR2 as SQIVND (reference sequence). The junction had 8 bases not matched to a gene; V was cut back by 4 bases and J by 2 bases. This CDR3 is CASSTRQGSAYEQYF. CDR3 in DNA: TGTGCCAGTAGTACCCGACAGGGAAGTGCCTACGAGCAGTACTTC. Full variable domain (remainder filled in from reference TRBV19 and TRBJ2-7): DGGITQSPKYLFRKEGQNVTLSCEQNLNHDAMYWYRQDPGQGLRLIYYSQIVNDFQKGDIAEGYSVSREKKESFPLTVTSAQKNPTAFYLCASSTRQGSAYEQYFGPGTRLTVT.

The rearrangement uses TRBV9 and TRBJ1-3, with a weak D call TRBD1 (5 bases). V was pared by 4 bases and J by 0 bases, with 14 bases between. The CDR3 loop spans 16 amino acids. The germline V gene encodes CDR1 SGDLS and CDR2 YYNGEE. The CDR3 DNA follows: TGTGCCAGCAGCCTCCCTTCCGGGGGCTCTGGAAACACCATATATTTT. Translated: CASSLPSGGSGNTIYF. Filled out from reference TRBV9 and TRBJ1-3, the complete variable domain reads DSGVTQTPKHLITATGQRVTLRCSPRSGDLSVYWYQQSLDQGLQFLIQYYNGEERAKGNILERFSAQQFPDLHSELNLSSLELGDSALYFCASSLPSGGSGNTIYFGEGSWLTVV.

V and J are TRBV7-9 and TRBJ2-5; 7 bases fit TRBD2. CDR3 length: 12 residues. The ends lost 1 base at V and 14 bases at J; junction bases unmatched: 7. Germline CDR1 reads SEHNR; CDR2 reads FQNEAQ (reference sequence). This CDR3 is CASSLGTAGVYF. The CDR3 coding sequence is TGTGCCAGCAGCTTAGGGACCGCGGGGGTCTACTTC.

In nucleotides, the CDR3 is TGTGCCAGTAGTCCATCCTGGACAGGGAATAAGCAGTACTTC. Residues: CASSPSWTGNKQYF. The chain links TRBV19 to TRBJ2-7; TRBD1 matches at 8 bases. Looked up from germline, CDR1 is LNHDA and CDR2 is SQIVND (reference sequence). CDR3 length: 14 residues. After removal of 5 bases from V and 8 bases from J, the junction contained 11 bases not matched to a gene.

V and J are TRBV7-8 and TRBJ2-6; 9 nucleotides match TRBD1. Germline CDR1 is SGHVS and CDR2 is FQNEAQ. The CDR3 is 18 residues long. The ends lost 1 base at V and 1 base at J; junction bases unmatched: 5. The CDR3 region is CASSLGRDRVSGANVLTF. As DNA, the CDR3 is TGTGCCAGCAGCTTAGGACGGGACAGGGTTTCTGGGGCCAACGTCCTGACTTTC.

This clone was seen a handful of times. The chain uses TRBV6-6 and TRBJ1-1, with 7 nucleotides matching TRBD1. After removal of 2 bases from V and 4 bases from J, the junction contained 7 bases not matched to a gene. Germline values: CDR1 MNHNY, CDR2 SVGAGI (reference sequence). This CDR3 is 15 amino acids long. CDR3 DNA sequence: TGTGCCAGCAGTTACCCATCACAGGGGTCCACTGAAGCTTTCTTT. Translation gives CASSYPSQGSTEAFF.

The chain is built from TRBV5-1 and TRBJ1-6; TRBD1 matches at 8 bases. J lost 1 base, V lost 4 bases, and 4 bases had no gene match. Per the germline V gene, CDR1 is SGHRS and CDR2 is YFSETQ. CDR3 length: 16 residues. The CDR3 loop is CASSQTGASYNSPLHF. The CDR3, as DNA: TGCGCCAGCAGCCAGACAGGGGCTTCCTATAATTCACCCCTCCACTTT.

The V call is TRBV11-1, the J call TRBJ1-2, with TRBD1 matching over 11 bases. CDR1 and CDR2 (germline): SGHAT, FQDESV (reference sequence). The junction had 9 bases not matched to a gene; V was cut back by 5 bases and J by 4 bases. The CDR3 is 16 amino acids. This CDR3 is CASSSRTGGGGYGYTF. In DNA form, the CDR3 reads TGTGCCAGCAGCAGCAGGACAGGGGGCGGTGGCTATGGCTACACCTTC.

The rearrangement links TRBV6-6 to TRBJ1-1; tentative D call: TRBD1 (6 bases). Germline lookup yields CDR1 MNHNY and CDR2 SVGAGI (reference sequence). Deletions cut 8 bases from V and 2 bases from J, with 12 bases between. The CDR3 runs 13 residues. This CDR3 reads CASAQGTNTEAFF. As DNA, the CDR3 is TGTGCCAGCGCGCAGGGGACAAACACTGAAGCTTTCTTT.